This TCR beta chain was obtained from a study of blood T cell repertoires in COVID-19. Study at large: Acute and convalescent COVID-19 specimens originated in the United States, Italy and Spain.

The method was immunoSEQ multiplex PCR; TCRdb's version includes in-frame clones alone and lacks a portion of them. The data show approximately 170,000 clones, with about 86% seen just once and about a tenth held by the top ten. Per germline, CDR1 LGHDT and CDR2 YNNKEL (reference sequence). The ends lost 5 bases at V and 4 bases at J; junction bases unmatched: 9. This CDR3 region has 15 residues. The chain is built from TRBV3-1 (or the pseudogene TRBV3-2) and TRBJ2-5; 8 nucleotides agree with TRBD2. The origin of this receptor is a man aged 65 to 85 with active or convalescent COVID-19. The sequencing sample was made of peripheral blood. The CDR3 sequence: CASSSPGLGRETQYF. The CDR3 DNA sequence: TGTGCCAGCAGCTCACCGGGACTAGGGAGAGAGACCCAGTACTTC.